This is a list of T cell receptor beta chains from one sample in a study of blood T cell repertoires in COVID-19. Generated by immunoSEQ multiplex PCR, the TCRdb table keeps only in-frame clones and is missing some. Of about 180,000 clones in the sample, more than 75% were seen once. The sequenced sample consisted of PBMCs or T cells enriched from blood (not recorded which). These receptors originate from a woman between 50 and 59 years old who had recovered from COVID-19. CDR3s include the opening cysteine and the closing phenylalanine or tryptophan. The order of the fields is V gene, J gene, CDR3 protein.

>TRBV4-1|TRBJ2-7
CASSQLIAGISYEQYF
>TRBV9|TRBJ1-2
CASSVPGGYGYTF
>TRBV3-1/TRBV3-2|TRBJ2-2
CASSGTRTGELFF
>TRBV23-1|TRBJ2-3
CASSQGEERERGLADTQYF
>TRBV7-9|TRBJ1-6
CASSLGQGGSPLHF
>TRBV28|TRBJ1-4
CASSLMGSLDEKLFF
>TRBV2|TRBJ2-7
CASRPQVYEQYF
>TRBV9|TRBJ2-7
CASGGTIQDEQYF
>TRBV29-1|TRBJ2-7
CSVSGTVGGEQYF
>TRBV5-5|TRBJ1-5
CASSLEAAAGPQHF
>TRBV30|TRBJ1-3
CAWDRLSSGNTIYF
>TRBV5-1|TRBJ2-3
CASSLSGGADTQYF
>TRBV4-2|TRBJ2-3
CASSQDGTSGRPLTDTQYF
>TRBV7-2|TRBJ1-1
CASSFQVNTEAFF